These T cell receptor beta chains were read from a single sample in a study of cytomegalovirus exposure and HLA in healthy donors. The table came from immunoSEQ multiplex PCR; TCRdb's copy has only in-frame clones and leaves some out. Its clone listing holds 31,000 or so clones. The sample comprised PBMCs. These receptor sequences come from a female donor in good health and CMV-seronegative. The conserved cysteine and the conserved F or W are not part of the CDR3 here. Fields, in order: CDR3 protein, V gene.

cdr3_aa: ASSLTGSLKETQY
v_call: TRBV7-9

cdr3_aa: ASSEREGKETQY
v_call: TRBV10-1

cdr3_aa: ATSRERTGTRDGELF
v_call: TRBV15

cdr3_aa: ASSLAGATNEKLF
v_call: TRBV11-2

cdr3_aa: ASSPSPTNEKLF
v_call: TRBV7-8

cdr3_aa: ASRGQGTTEAF
v_call: TRBV6-5

cdr3_aa: ASSLMTGGLNTEAF
v_call: TRBV7-8

cdr3_aa: ASRRSGEFGELF
v_call: TRBV6-6

cdr3_aa: ASSSGASSTDTQY
v_call: TRBV19

cdr3_aa: ASSLSSGNEQF
v_call: TRBV7-6

cdr3_aa: ASSPRTLANYGYT
v_call: TRBV7-8

cdr3_aa: ASSQDRGNEQY
v_call: TRBV7-6

cdr3_aa: ASSTGTGIYGYT
v_call: TRBV6-5

cdr3_aa: ASSLTLAGASGTGELF
v_call: TRBV7-3

cdr3_aa: ASSLRGRAYEQY
v_call: TRBV5-6

cdr3_aa: ASRSIRGRIGYT
v_call: TRBV5-5

cdr3_aa: ASSYSPGQGNSPLH
v_call: TRBV6-5

cdr3_aa: ASSYSPGAYEQY
v_call: TRBV6-5

cdr3_aa: ASSSISGTAAQETQY
v_call: TRBV7-3

cdr3_aa: AWSLTANTEAF
v_call: TRBV30

cdr3_aa: ASSRGSGANVLT
v_call: TRBV7-3

cdr3_aa: ASSERTGGVTEAF
v_call: TRBV6-4

cdr3_aa: ASSESGGNTIY
v_call: TRBV2

cdr3_aa: ASSRSRDSNYNEQF
v_call: TRBV18

cdr3_aa: AISQDTRLEY
v_call: TRBV10-3

cdr3_aa: ASSLPGTGQPQH
v_call: TRBV7-2

cdr3_aa: ASSVAQGSGNTIY
v_call: TRBV9

cdr3_aa: SASMGQNTEAF
v_call: TRBV29-1

cdr3_aa: ASSLTWGTSGQETQY
v_call: TRBV4-2

cdr3_aa: ASSTDSYEQF
v_call: TRBV7-9

cdr3_aa: ASSVAGSSGNTIY
v_call: TRBV9

cdr3_aa: ASSSPQVRSGNTIY
v_call: TRBV7-2

cdr3_aa: ASSPGTANYGYT
v_call: TRBV4-3

cdr3_aa: ASSYRGNSYEQY
v_call: TRBV14

cdr3_aa: ASSSRGRGRNTEAF
v_call: TRBV5-6

cdr3_aa: ASSPDRVSYGYT
v_call: TRBV5-1

cdr3_aa: ASSFSTFGQHPDTEAF
v_call: TRBV7-3

cdr3_aa: ASSERIQGYSTDTQY
v_call: TRBV6-1

cdr3_aa: SVGTGVTNEKLF
v_call: TRBV29-1

cdr3_aa: ASSLGDRQKQF
v_call: TRBV5-6

cdr3_aa: ASSRQRNGYT
v_call: TRBV7-2

cdr3_aa: ASSYSYRENTGELF
v_call: TRBV6-5

cdr3_aa: SVKWAGANEKLF
v_call: TRBV29-1

cdr3_aa: ASSSMGSGGLNEQF
v_call: TRBV19

cdr3_aa: ATNQGGTQY
v_call: TRBV6-5

cdr3_aa: SVSASGNQPQH
v_call: TRBV29-1

cdr3_aa: ASTGTTLGSPLH
v_call: TRBV2

cdr3_aa: ASSLPAGGSGELF
v_call: TRBV28

cdr3_aa: ASSPSGQATGELF
v_call: TRBV18

cdr3_aa: ASKGSAYSNQPQH
v_call: TRBV6-5